The 23 T cell receptor beta chains below were found in one sample sequenced in a study of T-cell memory formation after mild COVID-19. TCRdb processed the 5' RACE reads anew with MiXCR; each CDR3 protein has one entry. The data show over 300,000 distinct CDR3 sequences, around 20% seen once. The specimen sequenced was PBMCs or a T cell subset sorted from them (not recorded which). The receptor source for this set is a man aged 18 to 30 who had mild COVID-19 (a few samples of this study predate the infection). Cell type and time point are not known.

This clonotype has more than one count but fewer than ten. This chain links TRBV4-3 with TRBJ2-7; D may match TRBD1 or TRBD2 (5 bases each). In germline, CDR1 is LGHNA, CDR2 YSLEER. The CDR3 is 16 residues long. V lost 4 bases to trimming and J lost 0 bases, with 16 bases between them. This CDR3 is CASSPSRGMDSYEQYF. The CDR3 DNA is TGCGCCAGCAGCCCGTCGAGGGGTATGGACTCCTACGAGCAGTACTTC.

This chain links TRBV7-2 with TRBJ2-5; D not resolved. Per germline, CDR1 SGHTA and CDR2 FQGNSA. V gave up 5 bases and J gave up 4 bases, with 20 bases separating them. This CDR3 comprises 16 residues. As DNA, the CDR3 is TGTGCCAGCAGCCCAGCCCGGTCGGTTTTGGGAGAGACCCAGTACTTC. The encoded protein is CASSPARSVLGETQYF.

This clonotype was recorded a few times. The V call is TRBV20-1, the J call TRBJ2-5; TRBD1 aligns across 10 bases. There are 18 residues in the CDR3. The germline CDR1 and CDR2 sequences are DFQATT and SNEGSKA (reference sequence). The V segment lost 3 bases and the J segment 1 base; nucleotides outside the gene matches: 14. The CDR3 loop is CSARPGTGALMVQETQYF. The CDR3 bases are TGCAGTGCTAGGCCCGGGACAGGGGCCCTAATGGTCCAAGAGACCCAGTACTTC.

In this sample, this clonotype turned up a few times. The J gene is TRBJ1-1, the V gene TRBV29-1, with no clear D. The germline V gene has CDR1 SQVTM and CDR2 ANQGSEA. The CDR3 has 12 residues. The V end was cut by 4 bases, the J end by 4 bases, with 10 bases between. The CDR3 spells CSVVQVTTEAFF. In DNA form, the CDR3 reads TGCAGCGTTGTCCAGGTTACCACTGAAGCTTTCTTT.

The chain links TRBV7-9 to TRBJ1-5, with a tentative D call TRBD1 (6 bases). The germline gives CDR1 SEHNR, CDR2 FQNEAQ (reference sequence). This CDR3 is built from 16 residues. V dropped 1 base and J dropped 7 bases, with 17 bases sitting between them. CDR3 sequence: CASSLVDGRRGQPQHF. The DNA for the CDR3 is TGTGCCAGCAGCTTAGTGGACGGGAGAAGGGGGCAGCCCCAGCATTTT. The whole variable domain, filled in from reference TRBV7-9 and TRBJ1-5, reads DTGVSQNPRHKITKRGQNVTFRCDPISEHNRLYWYRQTLGQGPEFLTYFQNEAQLEKSRLLSDRFSAERPKGSFSTLEIQRTEQGDSAMYLCASSLVDGRRGQPQHFGDGTRLSIL.

This clonotype was detected only a few times. The chain couples TRBV20-1 to TRBJ1-3; TRBD1 aligns across 9 bases. Trimming took 5 bases from V and 3 from J; bases not matched to a gene: 2. The germline V gene encodes CDR1 DFQATT and CDR2 SNEGSKA (reference sequence). The CDR3 is 13 amino acids. The chain's CDR3 is CSADRGFGNTIYF. CDR3 DNA sequence: TGCAGTGCTGACAGGGGGTTTGGAAACACCATATATTTT.

This clonotype was found many times. The chain couples TRBV5-8 to TRBJ2-5; 11 bases map to TRBD1. Germline CDR1 SGHTS, CDR2 YDEGEE. The length of the CDR3 is 14 residues. J lost 4 bases, V lost 4 bases, and 3 bases had no gene match. The CDR3 region has the DNA TGTGCCAGCAGCCCAGGGACAGGGGGAGAGACCCAGTACTTC. The encoded protein is CASSPGTGGETQYF.

In its sample, this clonotype was seen a few times. In DNA, the CDR3 is TGTGCCAGCAGTTACCCCCAAGCGGGGGGTCCAGATACGCAGTATTTT. Translation: CASSYPQAGGPDTQYF. The gene calls are TRBV2 and TRBJ2-3, with 9 bases lining up with TRBD2. The germline V gene encodes CDR1 SNHLY and CDR2 FYNNEI. This CDR3 comprises 16 residues. J gave up 4 bases and V 5 bases, and 10 bases lay outside the gene matches.

This clonotype was seen just once. The V call is TRBV6-2 or TRBV6-3, the J call TRBJ2-7, with D hard to call. This CDR3 comprises 12 residues. Trimming removed 4 bases from V and 3 bases from J, with 7 bases in between. CDR1 MNHEY and CDR2 SVGEGT come from the germline V gene. CDR3 amino acids: CASSSPLYEQYV. Here the CDR3 DNA reads TGTGCCAGCAGTTCCCCCCTCTACGAGCAGTACGTC.

This sequence joins TRBV7-2 and TRBJ2-4; 9 bases map to TRBD1. Germline assignment: CDR1 SGHTA and CDR2 FQGNSA. The CDR3 totals 17 residues. V gave up 1 base and J gave up 6 bases; unmatched junction bases: 10. The chain's CDR3 is CASSLGSHRGRLNIQYF. CDR3 coding DNA: TGTGCCAGCAGCTTAGGATCCCACAGGGGGCGGTTAAACATTCAGTACTTC.

The CDR3 coding sequence is TGTGCCAGCAGCTTAAGCCAGGGGATGTCCAATGAGCAGTTCTTC. Residues: CASSLSQGMSNEQFF. The chain employs TRBV7-9 and TRBJ2-1; D is possibly TRBD1 (6 bases). Germline V CDR1 and CDR2: SEHNR, FQNEAQ (reference sequence). V lost 2 bases, J lost 6 bases, and 14 bases lay in between. The CDR3 consists of 15 residues.

The chain uses TRBV15 and TRBJ2-3; D unresolved. This CDR3 is 13 amino acids long. V was trimmed by 3 bases and J by 6 bases, leaving 10 bases between them. Germline-derived CDR1 and CDR2 are LNHNV and YYDKDF (reference sequence). DNA for the CDR3: TGTGCCACCAGCAGCCAAGCTGCGGATACGCAGTATTTT. This encodes CATSSQAADTQYF.

This clonotype was detected ten times or more. This chain joins TRBV5-1 and TRBJ2-1; D is unclear. Germline lookup yields CDR1 SGHRS and CDR2 YFSETQ. Trimming left V 2 bases short and J 7 bases short, with 10 bases between. CDR3 size: 13 residues. CDR3: CASSFPPGNEQFF. The DNA of the CDR3 is TGCGCCAGCAGCTTCCCCCCCGGGAATGAGCAGTTCTTC.

This clonotype was seen ten or more times. V and J are TRBV7-6 and TRBJ2-1; D call uncertain. Germline CDR1 reads SGHVS; CDR2 reads FNYEAQ. This CDR3 is built from 15 residues. Deletions cut 0 bases from V and 6 bases from J, with 12 bases between. DNA for the CDR3: TGTGCCAGCAGCTTAGCCCCTACCTCGGGCAATGAGCAGTTCTTC. This encodes CASSLAPTSGNEQFF.

This clonotype was observed a few times. The chain uses TRBV9 and TRBJ2-1; TRBD2 agrees at 12 bases. Germline CDR1 is SGDLS and CDR2 is YYNGEE. The CDR3 spans 16 residues. With V trimmed by 3 bases and J by 10 bases, 11 bases remained unmatched. CDR3 in DNA: TGTGCCAGCAGCGACAACCCTCGACTAGCGGGGGACGAGCAGTTCTTC. Translating it yields CASSDNPRLAGDEQFF.

The table lists this clonotype with a few counts. This chain uses TRBV6-1 with TRBJ2-7; possibly TRBD2 for D (5 bases). Germline assignment: CDR1 MNHNS and CDR2 SASEGT. The CDR3 runs 15 residues. V was clipped by 2 bases and J by 0 bases, with 11 bases between them. In DNA form, the CDR3 reads TGTGCCAGCAGTGAATTCGGGGTGAGCTCCTACGAGCAGTACTTC. The encoded protein is CASSEFGVSSYEQYF.

V usage is TRBV5-1 and J usage is TRBJ1-1; 7 nucleotides align to TRBD1. CDR1 is SGHRS and CDR2 is YFSETQ in the germline V gene. CDR3 length: 17 residues. After removal of 3 bases from V and 0 bases from J, the junction contained 11 bases not matched to a gene. Here the CDR3 DNA reads TGCGCCAGCAGCTCCCGTAGGGACAGAAGCATGAACACTGAAGCTTTCTTT. This sequence encodes CASSSRRDRSMNTEAFF.

This clonotype occurred a few times. The chain has TRBV20-1 and TRBJ2-7; the match to TRBD2 covers 9 bases. The CDR3 sequence is 14 residues long. Germline CDR1 reads DFQATT; CDR2 reads SNEGSKA (reference sequence). The V and J ends lost 6 bases and 4 bases, in that order; junction bases with no gene match: 10. For the CDR3, the DNA is TGCAGTGCCACTAATAGCGGGGGTACTTACGAGCAGTACTTC. Translation gives CSATNSGGTYEQYF.

Turning to this clonotype: A single base separates this from a much larger clone, so it may be a read error. The V and J genes are TRBV5-6 and TRBJ1-1, with D perhaps matching TRBD1 (5 bases). The CDR3 spans 14 residues. Germline CDR1 is SGHDT and CDR2 is YYEEEE. Here the CDR3 DNA reads TGTGTCAGCAGCTTGCTCGGACAGAACACTGAAGCTTTCTTT. This encodes CVSSLLGQNTEAFF.

This clonotype occurred a few times. The chain recombines TRBV12-3 or TRBV12-4 with TRBJ1-5; D possibly corresponds to TRBD1 (6 bases). V lost 6 bases to trimming and J lost 4 bases, with 10 bases between them. CDR3 length: 13 residues. The CDR3 DNA reads as TGTGCCAGCAGACCCCAGGGGAATCAGCCCCAGCATTTT. It yields the protein CASRPQGNQPQHF.

This clonotype was seen only a few times. V and J are TRBV7-8 and TRBJ1-6; D unclear. This CDR3 has 13 residues. Deletions cut 2 bases from V and 7 bases from J, with 6 bases between. Germline V gene sequence: CDR1 SGHVS, CDR2 FQNEAQ. The CDR3 nucleotides read TGTGCCAGCAGCTTATACAAGAATTCACCCCTCCACTTT. Protein sequence: CASSLYKNSPLHF. The full variable domain, completed using reference TRBV7-8 and TRBJ1-6, is GAGVSQSPRYKVAKRGQDVALRCDPISGHVSLFWYQQALGQGPEFLTYFQNEAQLDKSGLPSDRFFAERPEGSVSTLKIQRTQQEDSAVYLCASSLYKNSPLHFGNGTRLTVT.

The gene calls are TRBV7-2 and TRBJ2-5; 7 bases are shared with TRBD2. Per the germline V gene, CDR1 is SGHTA and CDR2 is FQGNSA. The CDR3 runs 12 residues. V gave up 6 bases and J gave up 11 bases; unmatched junction bases: 9. Here the CDR3 DNA reads TGTGCCAGCAGAGGTGCGGGGGAGGGACAGTACTTC. This sequence encodes CASRGAGEGQYF.

This clonotype was seen more than once but under ten times. The gene calls are TRBV5-6 and TRBJ2-3; a weak D match, TRBD1 (6 bases). Trimming stripped 1 base from V and 3 bases from J, with 12 bases between. The germline V gene encodes CDR1 SGHDT and CDR2 YYEEEE. This CDR3 is built from 15 residues. The CDR3 here is CASSLTTGHTDTQYF. The CDR3 region has the DNA TGTGCCAGCAGCTTGACAACAGGGCATACAGATACGCAGTATTTT.